Listed below are T cell receptor beta chains from one sample, sequenced in a study of blood T cells in healthy people across ages. TCRdb ran MiXCR on the 5' RACE reads and lists one entry per CDR3 protein. This sample yields about 970,000 distinct CDR3 sequences, of which about 51% are seen a single time; 20% to 25% belongs to the top ten. The material sequenced was blood. These receptor sequences come from a woman in her sixties or seventies in good health. CDR3s include the opening cysteine and the closing phenylalanine or tryptophan.

TRBJ2-2 TRBV6-1 CASRATKTGELFF
TRBJ2-7 TRBV27 CASSRGTSGRYEQYF
TRBJ1-1 TRBV29-1 CSGADRYTEAFF
TRBJ1-6 TRBV4-1 CASRGGQNYNSPLHF
TRBJ2-1 TRBV15 CATSIWQGRETQFF
TRBJ2-4 TRBV29-1 CSVESTGGFWGQYF
TRBJ2-7 TRBV28 CASSKLAEQYF
TRBJ2-2 TRBV4-3 CASSQDGTGELFF
TRBJ1-2 TRBV7-2 CASGREVYYGYTF
TRBJ2-7 TRBV28 CASRRASGSSYEQYF
TRBJ2-7 TRBV20-1 CSARGGGPYEQYF
TRBJ2-2 TRBV7-6 CASSLGPVGELFF
TRBJ2-2 TRBV5-1 CASSLVSGSSGELFF
TRBJ2-7 TRBV5-5 CASSPLGTSLPYEQYF
TRBJ2-1 TRBV27 CASRLAGVDEQFF
TRBJ2-1 TRBV5-5 CASTLINEQFF
TRBJ2-1 TRBV12-3/TRBV12-4 CASRQGAGYNEQFF
TRBJ2-5 TRBV14 CASSQRPADETQYF
TRBJ2-5 TRBV30 CAWSGGETQYF
TRBJ2-1 TRBV5-1 CASSFLADPSRAEQFF
NA TRBV2 CASSEATGTQYF
TRBJ2-7 TRBV5-1 CASSLAGGRGDEQYF
TRBJ2-7 TRBV20-1 CSARDGGGKRGPYEQYF
TRBJ1-1 TRBV4-2 CASSQAARNTEAFF
TRBJ2-7 TRBV19 CASSIVGSSYEQYF
TRBJ2-3 TRBV27 CASSSGLAGEAGTRYF
TRBJ2-6 TRBV27 CASSLRGQVGSGANVLTF
TRBJ2-5 TRBV7-2 CASSLTTARETQYF
TRBJ2-1 TRBV12-3/TRBV12-4 CASSFASEQFF
TRBJ1-1 TRBV21-1 CASSRRGGNTEAFF
TRBJ1-5 TRBV7-2 CASSPTINQPQHF
TRBJ2-5 TRBV27 CASSFGRGKTQYF
TRBJ2-3 TRBV29-1 CSVGSLDTQYF
NA TRBV5-1 CASSLDIGRAETQYF
TRBJ2-1 TRBV5-1 CASSLERVNEQFF
TRBJ1-6 TRBV7-2 CASSAGQYNSPLHF
TRBJ2-7 TRBV15 CATSRERGHEQYF
TRBJ2-7 TRBV4-3 CASSQVARGGYEQYF
TRBJ2-7 TRBV7-2 CASSLVGGQYF
TRBJ2-1 TRBV9 CASSPAALADNEQFF
TRBJ2-1 TRBV15 CATSRDLLYNEQFF
TRBJ2-6 TRBV6-1 CASNDRGSGANVLTF
TRBJ2-7 TRBV20-1 CSAGSPNEQYF
TRBJ2-5 TRBV9 CASSVASTSRRLSEQYF
TRBJ2-5 TRBV9 CASSVGPGGHETQYF
TRBJ2-7 TRBV29-1 CSVGDPRGGYEQYF
TRBJ2-1 TRBV7-3 CASRRDRGPQFF
TRBJ1-2 TRBV24-1 CATSGLKKQGDYGYTF
TRBJ2-1 TRBV4-1 CASSQRQGTEQFF
TRBJ2-7 TRBV10-3 CAIGSGRSYEQCF
TRBJ2-2 TRBV5-6 CASSIAGTTTGELFF
TRBJ2-1 TRBV4-2 CASSQEGDSGAEQFF
TRBJ2-3 TRBV4-3 CASSQRATSTDTQYF